Listed below are T cell receptor beta chains from one sample, sequenced in a study of blood T cell repertoires in COVID-19. Measured with immunoSEQ multiplex PCR; TCRdb has only the in-frame clones, and not every one. Of roughly 160,000 clones in the sample, 65% to 85% are singletons; the top ten hold about 19%. Sequencing was carried out using peripheral blood. The receptor set was obtained from a woman in her 70s who had recovered from COVID-19. Both conserved end residues are part of each CDR3. D genes are given only for firm matches. Clone size appears in some rows only: once, few, many, or a class for an expanded clone.

j_call	clone_size	d_call	v_call	cdr3_aa	cdr3_nt
TRBJ1-4	-	-	TRBV4-3	CASSQDLPGRVDGEKLFF	TGCGCCAGCAGCCAAGATCTCCCGGGCAGGGTTGATGGAGAAAAACTGTTTTTT
TRBJ2-1	-	-	TRBV3-1/TRBV3-2	CASSPRGGRTEQFF	TGTGCCAGCAGCCCGAGGGGGGGGCGGACAGAGCAGTTCTTC
TRBJ2-5	-	-	TRBV11-2	CASSPLRGKPRETQYF	TGTGCCAGCAGCCCCCTGAGAGGGAAGCCCAGGGAGACCCAGTACTTC
TRBJ2-5	-	-	TRBV30	CAWSARETQYF	TGTGCCTGGAGTGCCCGTGAGACCCAGTACTTC
TRBJ1-1	-	-	TRBV7-9	CASSLQGRVTEAFF	TGTGCCAGCAGCTTGCAGGGAAGGGTGACTGAAGCTTTCTTT
TRBJ2-1	-	-	TRBV6-1	CASSEVAGPNEQFF	TGTGCCAGCAGTGAAGTGGCAGGGCCGAATGAGCAGTTCTTC
TRBJ1-1	-	-	TRBV3-1/TRBV3-2	CASSQGQTGFEAFF	TGTGCCAGCAGCCAAGGACAGACTGGGTTCGAAGCTTTCTTT
TRBJ2-3	-	-	TRBV18	CASSPGARDTQYF	TGTGCCAGCTCACCAGGGGCCCGGGATACGCAGTATTTT
TRBJ2-4	-	TRBD1	TRBV6-5	CASSYSTGTVLYF	TGTGCCAGCAGTTACTCGACCGGGACAGTCCTGTACTTC
TRBJ1-5	once	-	TRBV6-5	CASSYGGFGSNQPQHF	TGTGCCAGCAGTTACGGGGGGTTTGGGAGCAATCAGCCCCAGCATTTT
TRBJ2-1	-	TRBD2	TRBV9	CASSPGGSRNEQFF	TGTGCCAGCAGTCCTGGCGGGAGCCGGAATGAGCAGTTCTTC
TRBJ2-1	-	TRBD2	TRBV7-9	CASSLSQLAGGHNEQFF	TGTGCCAGCAGCTTATCCCAACTAGCGGGAGGGCACAATGAGCAGTTCTTC
TRBJ2-1	-	-	TRBV4-1	CASSQVGSLNNEQFF	TGCGCCAGCAGCCAAGTCGGGTCCCTTAACAATGAGCAGTTCTTC
TRBJ2-1	-	-	TRBV9	CASATAGSYNEQFF	TGTGCCAGCGCCACCGCGGGCAGTTACAATGAGCAGTTCTTC
TRBJ2-2	-	-	TRBV5-4	CASSPVVGGPGGELFF	TGTGCCAGCAGCCCTGTGGTCGGGGGGCCGGGCGGGGAGCTGTTTTTT
TRBJ2-1	-	TRBD2	TRBV7-2	CASSRTSGNYNEQFF	TGTGCCAGCAGCAGGACTAGCGGGAACTACAATGAGCAGTTCTTC
TRBJ1-2	-	-	TRBV9	CASTRAGGAGYGYTF	TGTGCCAGCACCAGAGCGGGGGGGGCTGGCTATGGCTACACCTTC
TRBJ2-7	-	TRBD2	TRBV5-4	CASSTPAGDYEQYF	TGTGCCAGCAGCACACCAGCGGGGGACTACGAGCAGTACTTC
TRBJ2-3	-	TRBD2	TRBV5-8	CASSLGRGLTDTQYF	TGTGCCAGCAGCTTGGGGCGGGGGTTAACAGATACGCAGTATTTT
TRBJ1-6	-	-	TRBV5-4	CASSLGAGLKNSPLHF	TGTGCCAGCAGCTTGGGGGCGGGGCTTAAGAATTCACCCCTCCACTTT
TRBJ1-2	-	TRBD1	TRBV18	CASSGQQQGNYGYTF	TGTGCCAGCTCAGGACAACAACAGGGGAACTATGGCTACACCTTC
TRBJ1-1	-	-	TRBV2	CASSANDIGTEAFF	TGTGCCAGCAGTGCCAACGACATTGGGACTGAAGCTTTCTTT
TRBJ2-3	-	TRBD1	TRBV28	CASSLYPTGGVPDTQYF	TGTGCCAGCAGTTTATACCCGACAGGGGGGGTTCCAGATACGCAGTATTTT
TRBJ1-1	-	-	TRBV9	CASSPQGSNTEAFF	TGTGCCAGCAGCCCCCAGGGATCTAACACTGAAGCTTTCTTT
TRBJ2-2	once	TRBD1	TRBV4-3	CASSEPQGAQGTGELFF	TGCGCCAGCAGCGAGCCCCAGGGGGCGCAGGGCACCGGGGAGCTGTTTTTT
TRBJ1-2	-	-	TRBV2	CARNRGYGYTF	TGTGCCAGGAATAGGGGTTATGGCTACACCTTC
TRBJ1-6	few	-	TRBV7-9	CASSLQGTPLHF	TGTGCCAGCAGCTTACAGGGGACACCCCTCCACTTT
TRBJ2-1	-	-	TRBV3-1/TRBV3-2	CASSQVGEQFF	TGTGCCAGCAGCCAAGTCGGTGAGCAGTTCTTC
TRBJ1-1	-	-	TRBV11-3	CASSLLANTEAFF	TGTGCCAGCAGCTTATTGGCGAACACTGAAGCTTTCTTT
TRBJ1-5	-	TRBD1	TRBV18	CASSTGGDQPQHF	TGTGCCAGCTCCACAGGGGGCGATCAGCCCCAGCATTTT